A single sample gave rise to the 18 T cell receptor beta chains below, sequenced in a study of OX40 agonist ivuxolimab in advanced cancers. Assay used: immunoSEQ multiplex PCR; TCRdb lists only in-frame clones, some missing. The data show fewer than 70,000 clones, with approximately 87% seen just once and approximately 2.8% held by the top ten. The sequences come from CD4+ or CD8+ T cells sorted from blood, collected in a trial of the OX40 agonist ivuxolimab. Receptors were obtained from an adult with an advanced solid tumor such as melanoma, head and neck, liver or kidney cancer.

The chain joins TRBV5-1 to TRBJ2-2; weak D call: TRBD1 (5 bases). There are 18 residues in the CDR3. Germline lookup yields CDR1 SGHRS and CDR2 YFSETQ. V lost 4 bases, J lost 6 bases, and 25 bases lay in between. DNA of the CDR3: TGCGCCAGCAGCGTATATGGACAAACCAGTTGGGTAGCCGGGGAGCTGTTTTTT. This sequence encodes CASSVYGQTSWVAGELFF.

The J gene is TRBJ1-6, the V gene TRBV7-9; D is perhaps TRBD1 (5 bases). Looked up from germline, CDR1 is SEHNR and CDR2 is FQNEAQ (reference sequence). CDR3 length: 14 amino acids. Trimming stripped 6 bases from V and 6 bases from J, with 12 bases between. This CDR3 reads CASSIRDGNSPLHF. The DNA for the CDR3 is TGTGCCAGCAGTATACGGGACGGTAATTCACCCCTCCACTTT.

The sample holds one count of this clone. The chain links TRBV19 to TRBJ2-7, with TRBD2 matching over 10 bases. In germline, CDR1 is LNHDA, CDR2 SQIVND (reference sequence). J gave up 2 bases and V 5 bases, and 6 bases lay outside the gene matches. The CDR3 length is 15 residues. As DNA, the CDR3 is TGTGCCAGTAGTGTTCTAGCGGGGGATACCTACGAGCAGTACTTC. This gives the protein CASSVLAGDTYEQYF.

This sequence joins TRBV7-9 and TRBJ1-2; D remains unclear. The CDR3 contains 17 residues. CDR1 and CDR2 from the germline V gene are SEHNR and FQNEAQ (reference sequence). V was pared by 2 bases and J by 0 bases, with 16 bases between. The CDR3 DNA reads TGTGCCAGCAGCTTATGGGGTCGGGGAGAGGCTAACTATGGCTACACCTTC. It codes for CASSLWGRGEANYGYTF.

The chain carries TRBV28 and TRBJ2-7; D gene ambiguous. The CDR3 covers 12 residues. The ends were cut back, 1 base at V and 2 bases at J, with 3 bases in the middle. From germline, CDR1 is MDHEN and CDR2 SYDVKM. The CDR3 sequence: CASSLFPYEQYF. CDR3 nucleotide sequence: TGTGCCAGCAGTTTATTCCCCTACGAGCAGTACTTC.

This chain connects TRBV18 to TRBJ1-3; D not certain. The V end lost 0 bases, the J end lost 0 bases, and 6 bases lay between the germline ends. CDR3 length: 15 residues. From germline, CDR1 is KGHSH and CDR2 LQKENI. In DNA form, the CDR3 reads TGTGCCAGCTCACCACCAACAATCTCTGGAAACACCATATATTTT. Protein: CASSPPTISGNTIYF.

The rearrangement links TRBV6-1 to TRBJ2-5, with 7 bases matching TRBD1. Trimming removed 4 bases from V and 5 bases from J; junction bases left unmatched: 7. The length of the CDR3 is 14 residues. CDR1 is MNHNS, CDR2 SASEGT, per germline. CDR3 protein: CASSAAGGAETQYF. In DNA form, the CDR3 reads TGTGCCAGCAGTGCGGCAGGGGGAGCCGAGACCCAGTACTTC.

CDR3 protein: CASSRGAGTGELFF. As DNA, the CDR3 is TGTGCCAGCAGTCGAGGGGCCGGCACCGGGGAGCTGTTTTTT. The chain carries TRBV6-4 and TRBJ2-2, with D tentatively TRBD1 or TRBD2 (5 bases each). In germline, CDR1 is MRHNA, CDR2 SNTAGT. With 5 bases removed from V and 4 bases from J, the gap between germline ends came to 11 bases. The CDR3 runs to 14 residues.

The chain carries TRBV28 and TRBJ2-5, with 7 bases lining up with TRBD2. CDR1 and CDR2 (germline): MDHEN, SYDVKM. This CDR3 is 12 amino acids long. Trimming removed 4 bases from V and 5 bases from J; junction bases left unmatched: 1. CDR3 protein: CASSWGGETQYF. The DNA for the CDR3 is TGTGCCAGCAGTTGGGGGGGGGAGACCCAGTACTTC.

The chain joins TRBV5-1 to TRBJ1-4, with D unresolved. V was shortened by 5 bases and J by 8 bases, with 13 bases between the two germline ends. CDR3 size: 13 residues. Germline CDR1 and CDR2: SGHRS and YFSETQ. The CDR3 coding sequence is TGCGCCAGCAGACTAAAGACAAGCGAAAAACTGTTTTTT. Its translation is CASRLKTSEKLFF.

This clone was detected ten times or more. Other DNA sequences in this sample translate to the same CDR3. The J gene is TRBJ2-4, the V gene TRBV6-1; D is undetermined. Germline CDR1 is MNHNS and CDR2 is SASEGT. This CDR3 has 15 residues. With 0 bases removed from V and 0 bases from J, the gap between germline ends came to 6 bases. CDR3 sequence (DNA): TGTGCCAGCAGTGAAGCGCGGCTAGCCAAAAACATTCAGTACTTC. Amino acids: CASSEARLAKNIQYF.

This CDR3 reads CASSQGGGRYNEQFF. CDR3 nucleotide sequence: TGCGCCAGCAGCCAAGGCGGGGGCCGGTACAATGAGCAGTTCTTC. This sequence joins TRBV4-1 and TRBJ2-1, with D perhaps matching TRBD2 (7 bases). Germline V gene data show CDR1 as MGHRA and CDR2 as YSYEKL. The CDR3 is made up of 15 amino acids. V lost 1 base and J 4 bases, leaving 11 bases between the germline ends.

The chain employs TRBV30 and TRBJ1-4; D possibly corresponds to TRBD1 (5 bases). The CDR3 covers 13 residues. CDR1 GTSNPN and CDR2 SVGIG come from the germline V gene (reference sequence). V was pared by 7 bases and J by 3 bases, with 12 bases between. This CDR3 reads CASLTVPNEKLFF. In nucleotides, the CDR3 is TGTGCCTCTCTGACAGTCCCTAATGAAAAACTGTTTTTT.

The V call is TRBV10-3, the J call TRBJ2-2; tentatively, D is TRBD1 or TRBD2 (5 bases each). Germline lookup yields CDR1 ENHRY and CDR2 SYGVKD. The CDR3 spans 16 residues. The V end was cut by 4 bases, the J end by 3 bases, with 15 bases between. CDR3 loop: CAISVTGAQDTGELFF. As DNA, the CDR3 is TGTGCCATCAGTGTAACCGGGGCGCAGGACACCGGGGAGCTGTTTTTT.

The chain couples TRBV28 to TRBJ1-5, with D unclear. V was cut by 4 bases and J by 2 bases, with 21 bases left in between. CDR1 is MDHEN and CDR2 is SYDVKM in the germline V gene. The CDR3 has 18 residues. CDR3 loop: CASSSGRGAGFGNQPQHF. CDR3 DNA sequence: TGTGCCAGCAGTTCCGGACGGGGAGCGGGGTTTGGCAATCAGCCCCAGCATTTT.

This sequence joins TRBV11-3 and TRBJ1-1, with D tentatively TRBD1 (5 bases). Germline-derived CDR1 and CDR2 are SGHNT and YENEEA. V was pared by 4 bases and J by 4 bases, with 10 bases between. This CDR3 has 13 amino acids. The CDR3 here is CASSSGRGTEAFF. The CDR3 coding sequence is TGTGCCAGCAGCTCCGGGAGGGGCACTGAAGCTTTCTTT.

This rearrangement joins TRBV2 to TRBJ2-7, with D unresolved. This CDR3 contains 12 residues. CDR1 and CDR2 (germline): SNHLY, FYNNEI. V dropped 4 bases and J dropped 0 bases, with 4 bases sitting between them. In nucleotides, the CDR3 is TGTGCCAGCAGTGCACGCTCCTACGAGCAGTACTTC. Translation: CASSARSYEQYF.

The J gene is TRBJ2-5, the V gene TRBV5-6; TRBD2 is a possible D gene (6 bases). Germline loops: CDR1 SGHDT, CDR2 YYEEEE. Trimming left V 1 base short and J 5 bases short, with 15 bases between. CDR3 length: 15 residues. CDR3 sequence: CASSLSPDREETQYF. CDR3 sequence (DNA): TGTGCCAGCAGCTTGTCCCCAGACCGGGAGGAGACCCAGTACTTC. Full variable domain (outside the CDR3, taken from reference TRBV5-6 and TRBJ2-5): DAGVTQSPTHLIKTRGQQVTLRCSPKSGHDTVSWYQQALGQGPQFIFQYYEEEERQRGNFPDRFSGHQFPNYSSELNVNALLLGDSALYLCASSLSPDREETQYFGPGTRLLVL.